This passage covers 19 T cell receptor beta chains from one sample sequenced in a study of beta chain features in type 1 diabetes. The study reverse transcribed the entire isolated RNA, so it sequenced expressed TCRB transcripts. The repertoire was sequenced with immunoSEQ multiplex PCR; TCRdb's copy has only in-frame clones and lacks some. The sample lists 300,000 to 450,000 clones; less than 20% were seen once. The specimen sequenced was naive CD4+ T cells from blood. Receptors were obtained from a woman aged 18-29 years in good health.

This clone was detected a few times. This chain connects TRBV28 to TRBJ1-1; D uncertain. Between the trimmed V and J ends, which lost 3 bases and 1 base, there was a span of 6 bases. Germline V gene data show CDR1 as MDHEN and CDR2 as SYDVKM. This CDR3 spans 13 amino acids. As DNA, the CDR3 is TGTGCCAGCAGTTTGCCCGGGAACACTGAAGCTTTCTTT. This codes for CASSLPGNTEAFF.

The rearrangement links TRBV7-9 to TRBJ2-3; weak D call: TRBD1 (5 bases). CDR3 size: 17 residues. Germline CDR1 is SEHNR and CDR2 is FQNEAQ (reference sequence). V lost 5 bases, J lost 3 bases, and 21 bases lay in between. In nucleotides, the CDR3 is TGTGCCAGCAGCCCATCTTTGGGGCGGTTTGGAACAGATACGCAGTATTTT. Its translation: CASSPSLGRFGTDTQYF.

This rearrangement joins TRBV7-2 to TRBJ1-2, with 9 nucleotides matching TRBD1. The germline V gene has CDR1 SGHTA and CDR2 FQGNSA. The CDR3 length is 15 residues. V shed 5 bases and J 4 bases; nucleotides not matched to a gene: 8. The CDR3 DNA is TGTGCCAGCAGCCCCAGGACAGGGGCCGGCTATGGCTACACCTTC. Translating gives CASSPRTGAGYGYTF. Full variable domain (outside the CDR3, taken from reference TRBV7-2 and TRBJ1-2): GAGVSQSPSNKVTEKGKDVELRCDPISGHTALYWYRQSLGQGLEFLIYFQGNSAPDKSGLPSDRFSAERTGGSVSTLTIQRTQQEDSAVYLCASSPRTGAGYGYTFGSGTRLTVV.

The sample holds a few counts of this clone. The chain uses TRBV11-3 and TRBJ1-5; the match to TRBD1 covers 9 bases. The V segment lost 4 bases and the J segment 5 bases; nucleotides outside the gene matches: 6. CDR3 length: 15 amino acids. Germline lookup yields CDR1 SGHNT and CDR2 YENEEA. CDR3: CASSSHRDRDQPQHF. DNA for the CDR3: TGTGCCAGCAGCTCACACCGGGACAGGGATCAGCCCCAGCATTTT.

A few counts support this clone. The chain uses TRBV18 and TRBJ2-3, with 8 nucleotides matching TRBD2. Trimming at V came to 0 bases and at J to 4 bases, leaving 3 bases not matched to a gene. The CDR3 has 15 residues. CDR1 and CDR2 from the germline V gene are KGHSH and LQKENI. Here the CDR3 DNA reads TGTGCCAGCTCACCACCGGCGGGAGGTCCAGATACGCAGTATTTT. Amino acid sequence: CASSPPAGGPDTQYF.

The chain uses TRBV7-2 and TRBJ2-7; 12 positions match TRBD2. The germline V gene has CDR1 SGHTA and CDR2 FQGNSA. The CDR3 totals 15 residues. V lost 5 bases and J lost 4; bases outside the gene matches: 6. The CDR3 loop reads CASSQTSGSSYEQYF. The CDR3 region has the DNA TGTGCCAGCAGCCAGACTAGCGGGAGCTCGTACGAGCAGTACTTC.

V and J are TRBV6-5 and TRBJ1-2; 10 positions match TRBD1. The CDR3 loop spans 15 amino acids. V lost 1 base to trimming and J lost 5 bases; unmatched junction nucleotides: 4. Germline V CDR1 and CDR2: MNHEY, SVGAGI. The CDR3, as DNA: TGTGCCAGCAGTTACTTACCGGGACAGGGGTATGGCTACACCTTC. This translates into CASSYLPGQGYGYTF.

The chain has TRBV28 and TRBJ2-7; weak D call: TRBD2 (6 bases). V gave up 6 bases and J gave up 2 bases, with 17 bases separating them. The germline V gene has CDR1 MDHEN and CDR2 SYDVKM. CDR3 length equals 15 residues. The CDR3, as DNA: TGTGCCAGCAGCTTAGCGGCCACCGGGGCCTACGAGCAGTACTTC. Translation gives CASSLAATGAYEQYF.

J is TRBJ1-2 and V is TRBV2; TRBD1 aligns across 10 bases. Germline V gene sequence: CDR1 SNHLY, CDR2 FYNNEI. This CDR3 has 15 amino acids. V lost 5 bases, J lost 6 bases, and 9 bases stayed unmatched. CDR3: CASSQRTGGGDGYTF. The CDR3 DNA sequence: TGTGCCAGCAGTCAGCGGACAGGGGGGGGAGATGGCTACACCTTC. Combining the CDR3 with reference TRBV2 and TRBJ1-2 gives the whole variable domain EPEVTQTPSHQVTQMGQEVILRCVPISNHLYFYWYRQILGQKVEFLVSFYNNEISEKSEIFDDQFSVERPDGSNFTLKIRSTKLEDSAMYFCASSQRTGGGDGYTFGSGTRLTVV.

This clone was seen a handful of times. The CDR3 reads CASSVDWGDLGNEQFF. CDR3 DNA: TGTGCCAGCAGCGTAGATTGGGGGGACCTGGGGAATGAGCAGTTCTTC. The chain joins TRBV9 to TRBJ2-1; D is possibly TRBD2 (6 bases). CDR1 and CDR2 from the germline V gene are SGDLS and YYNGEE. V lost 0 bases and J 7 bases, leaving 17 bases between the germline ends. CDR3 length equals 16 residues.

About this clone itself: An end of the junction differs from the germline gene, which may be a read error. V usage is TRBV7-7 and J usage is TRBJ2-3; TRBD1 agrees at 10 bases. Germline V gene lookup returns CDR1 SSHAT and CDR2 FNYEAQ (reference sequence). This CDR3 is 15 amino acids long. The CDR3 sequence: CASSSGTGATDTQYF. The CDR3, as DNA: TGTGCTAGCAGTTCCGGGACAGGGGCCACAGATACGCAGTATTTT.

V usage is TRBV30 and J usage is TRBJ2-3; D remains ambiguous. The CDR3 has 13 amino acids. CDR1 and CDR2 (germline): GTSNPN, SVGIG (reference sequence). CDR3: CARIDGSTDTQYF. The CDR3 DNA reads as TGTGCACGGATAGACGGGAGCACAGATACGCAGTATTTT.

This clone showed up just a few times. The chain joins TRBV5-4 to TRBJ1-1, with D perhaps matching TRBD1 (6 bases). V lost 2 bases and J lost 5, with 10 bases in between. CDR3 length: 13 residues. Germline V gene data show CDR1 as SGHNT and CDR2 as YYREEE (reference sequence). The CDR3 region is CASSLQGWTEAFF. For the CDR3, the DNA is TGTGCCAGCAGCTTACAGGGTTGGACTGAAGCTTTCTTT.

This clone was detected a few times. The chain uses TRBV6-1 and TRBJ1-1; perhaps TRBD1 as D (5 bases). Germline V gene lookup returns CDR1 MNHNS and CDR2 SASEGT. The CDR3 has 14 amino acids. Trimming stripped 6 bases from V and 4 bases from J, with 15 bases between. The CDR3 is CASSPSGGITEAFF. DNA for the CDR3: TGTGCCAGCAGCCCGAGTGGGGGGATCACTGAAGCTTTCTTT.

This clone was observed a handful of times. This chain uses TRBV5-1 with TRBJ2-1; 9 bases match TRBD1. The junction had 4 bases not matched to a gene; V was cut back by 0 bases and J by 6 bases. CDR1 and CDR2 (germline): SGHRS, YFSETQ. This CDR3 is built from 15 residues. The CDR3 nucleotides are TGCGCCAGCAGCTTGGGGACAGGGGTGGTCAATGAGCAGTTCTTC. Its protein product is CASSLGTGVVNEQFF.

Only a few counts were recorded for this clone. This chain uses TRBV30 with TRBJ1-4; 9 bases are a match to TRBD1. The CDR3 loop spans 14 amino acids. After removal of 0 bases from V and 7 bases from J, the junction contained 3 bases not matched to a gene. CDR1 GTSNPN and CDR2 SVGIG come from the germline V gene (reference sequence). The CDR3 coding sequence is TGTGCCTGGAGTGTACAGGGGGCAGGTGAAAAACTGTTTTTT. Amino acids: CAWSVQGAGEKLFF.

This clone turned up a few times. This chain connects TRBV7-2 to TRBJ2-7; TRBD1 matches 8 bases. Germline V gene data show CDR1 as SGHTA and CDR2 as FQGNSA. This CDR3 region has 13 residues. The V and J ends lost 1 base and 11 bases, in that order; junction bases with no gene match: 7. The DNA of the CDR3 is TGTGCCAGCAGCTTAGGGGCAGGGGGCCAGGAGTACTTC. Protein product: CASSLGAGGQEYF. Full variable domain (outside the CDR3, taken from reference TRBV7-2 and TRBJ2-7): GAGVSQSPSNKVTEKGKDVELRCDPISGHTALYWYRQSLGQGLEFLIYFQGNSAPDKSGLPSDRFSAERTGGSVSTLTIQRTQQEDSAVYLCASSLGAGGQEYFGPGTRLTVT.

The chain couples TRBV30 to TRBJ2-7, with 8 bases aligning to TRBD2. Trimming removed 4 bases from V and 7 bases from J; junction bases left unmatched: 12. The CDR3 has 14 residues. Germline V gene data show CDR1 as GTSNPN and CDR2 as SVGIG (reference sequence). The DNA of the CDR3 is TGTGCCTGGAATCCGGGAGGGTCCCCCGGGGAGCAGTACTTC. Protein sequence: CAWNPGGSPGEQYF. The variable domain in full, with the rest retrieved from reference TRBV30 and TRBJ2-7, is SQTIHQWPATLVQPVGSPLSLECTVEGTSNPNLYWYRQAAGRGLQLLFYSVGIGQISSEVPQNLSASRPQDRQFILSSKKLLLSDSGFYLCAWNPGGSPGEQYFGPGTRLTVT.

The chain has TRBV10-3 and TRBJ2-7; D is perhaps TRBD2 (6 bases). The germline CDR1 and CDR2 sequences are ENHRY and SYGVKD. The CDR3 covers 14 residues. Trimming pared 7 bases from V and 1 base from J, leaving 14 bases between. The CDR3 region is CAITPNGGSYEQYF. DNA of the CDR3: TGTGCCATCACTCCGAACGGGGGTTCCTACGAGCAGTACTTC.